These 15 T cell receptor beta chains share one sample of origin, sequenced in a study of memory B cells and T cells in multiple sclerosis. These TCRs are of unknown antigen specificity. Clones were read by immunoSEQ multiplex PCR, and TCRdb kept only the in-frame ones, dropping some. The repertoire includes about 42,000 clones, roughly 82% of them detected once, and 0.85% to 1.3% sits in the top ten. Separate sequencing covered autoproliferating (CFSE-dim) and non-proliferating (CFSE-high) T cells from stimulus-free culture. Cultures began with some 52 million CFSE-labeled PBMCs, unstimulated for roughly seven days, with replicate wells pooled. The source material was PBMCs from blood kept in culture. All receptors come from a human donor with multiple sclerosis.

In nucleotides, the CDR3 is TGTGCCAGCAGCTTTAGCGGGGGGGCGGTCTATGAGCAGTTCTTC. Protein sequence: CASSFSGGAVYEQFF. The gene calls are TRBV7-8 and TRBJ2-1; the match to TRBD2 covers 11 bases. CDR3 length: 15 amino acids. The trim removed 3 bases at V and 8 bases at J, leaving 6 bases unmatched. Germline V gives CDR1 SGHVS, CDR2 FQNEAQ. The full variable domain, completed using reference TRBV7-8 and TRBJ2-1, is GAGVSQSPRYKVAKRGQDVALRCDPISGHVSLFWYQQALGQGPEFLTYFQNEAQLDKSGLPSDRFFAERPEGSVSTLKIQRTQQEDSAVYLCASSFSGGAVYEQFFGPGTRLTVL.

This chain connects TRBV23-1 to TRBJ1-1; perhaps TRBD1 as D (6 bases). TRBV23-1 is classed as an ORF, of uncertain function. This CDR3 is 14 amino acids long. V lost 3 bases, J lost 1 base, and 9 bases lay in between. CDR3 bases: TGCGCCAGCAGTCATGCGGACAGGAACACTGAAGCTTTCTTT. This gives the protein CASSHADRNTEAFF.

The chain links TRBV29-1 to TRBJ2-1; D is unresolved. The ends were cut back, 5 bases at V and 2 bases at J, with 10 bases in the middle. Germline V gene lookup returns CDR1 SQVTM and CDR2 ANQGSEA. The CDR3 contains 13 residues. The CDR3 protein is CSVQGSPYNEQFF. The CDR3 DNA reads as TGCAGCGTTCAAGGGTCCCCCTACAATGAGCAGTTCTTC.

This sequence joins TRBV5-1 and TRBJ2-3, with D uncertain. The germline V and J ends were trimmed by 0 bases and 0 bases, with 2 bases remaining between them. This CDR3 spans 13 amino acids. From germline, CDR1 is SGHRS and CDR2 YFSETQ. The CDR3 nucleotides are TGCGCCAGCAGCTTGGACAGCACAGATACGCAGTATTTT. It codes for CASSLDSTDTQYF. Using reference TRBV5-1 and TRBJ2-3 for the parts outside the CDR3, the full variable domain is KAGVTQTPRYLIKTRGQQVTLSCSPISGHRSVSWYQQTPGQGLQFLFEYFSETQRNKGNFPGRFSGRQFSNSRSEMNVSTLELGDSALYLCASSLDSTDTQYFGPGTRLTVL.

A single count supports this clone. The rearrangement links TRBV19 to TRBJ1-1; no clear D gene. V was pared by 5 bases and J by 1 base, with 11 bases between. Germline V gene data show CDR1 as LNHDA and CDR2 as SQIVND (reference sequence). The CDR3 loop spans 14 amino acids. CDR3: CASSRLNPNTEAFF. In DNA form, the CDR3 reads TGTGCCAGTAGTCGACTCAACCCGAACACTGAAGCTTTCTTT.

The chain combines TRBV5-6 with TRBJ1-2; the match to TRBD1 covers 7 bases. The CDR3 is 18 residues long. The germline V gene has CDR1 SGHDT and CDR2 YYEEEE. J was trimmed by 0 bases and V by 0 bases; bases with no gene match: 11. CDR3 amino acids: CASSLDGTETASNYGYTF. The CDR3 DNA reads as TGTGCCAGCAGCTTGGACGGGACAGAGACCGCTTCTAACTATGGCTACACCTTC.

The J gene is TRBJ1-5, the V gene TRBV20-1; no clear D gene. The CDR3 covers 10 residues. The germline V gene encodes CDR1 DFQATT and CDR2 SNEGSKA (reference sequence). V was shortened by 0 bases and J by 11 bases, with 5 bases between the two germline ends. This CDR3 reads CSARDRTQHF. CDR3 bases: TGCAGTGCTAGAGATAGGACCCAGCATTTT.

The genes are TRBV7-9 and TRBJ1-1, with D possibly being TRBD1 (5 bases). Germline CDR1 is SEHNR and CDR2 is FQNEAQ (reference sequence). This CDR3 comprises 13 residues. V was shortened by 5 bases and J by 1 base, with 8 bases between the two germline ends. The CDR3 DNA reads TGTGCCAGCAGCGTTGGACAGAACACTGAAGCTTTCTTT. Translated, it gives CASSVGQNTEAFF.

In the case of this clone: At one end, the junction sequence differs from germline, possibly due to a read error. The rearrangement joins TRBV19 to TRBJ1-5; D remains unclear. From germline, CDR1 is LNHDA and CDR2 SQIVND (reference sequence). There are 16 residues in the CDR3. In DNA form, the CDR3 reads TGTGCCAGTAGTATTGCGTCAGTCGATAGCAATCAGCCCAAGCATTTT. It codes for CASSIASVDSNQPKHF.

The rearrangement uses TRBV4-2 and TRBJ1-1, with D unresolved. The CDR3 has 18 amino acids. The germline gives CDR1 LGHNA, CDR2 YNFKEQ. Trimming took off 4 bases at V and 3 bases at J, with 24 bases between the two ends. In DNA form, the CDR3 reads TGTGCCAGCAGCCTCCCAGGCCGAACAATTCCGTCCCACACTGAAGCTTTCTTT. As protein: CASSLPGRTIPSHTEAFF.

The gene calls are TRBV2 and TRBJ2-2, with D uncertain. There are 11 residues in the CDR3. V lost 6 bases, J lost 5 bases, and 4 bases lay in between. Germline V CDR1 and CDR2: SNHLY, FYNNEI. This CDR3 is CASRRTGELFF. CDR3 in DNA: TGTGCCAGCAGGAGGACCGGGGAGCTGTTTTTT.

The gene calls are TRBV7-2 and TRBJ1-5, with D unresolved. CDR3 length: 16 amino acids. Germline V gene data show CDR1 as SGHTA and CDR2 as FQGNSA. V was shortened by 2 bases and J by 0 bases, with 11 bases between the two germline ends. The CDR3 loop reads CASSLYKGASNQPQHF. The CDR3 nucleotides are TGTGCCAGCAGCTTATACAAGGGAGCTAGCAATCAGCCCCAGCATTTT.

This CDR3 reads CASSLSRTGVGELFF. Here the CDR3 DNA reads TGTGCCAGCAGCTTAAGTAGGACAGGGGTCGGGGAGCTGTTTTTT. This chain connects TRBV7-2 to TRBJ2-2, with 9 bases identical to TRBD1. The J segment lost 7 bases and the V segment lost 2 bases, leaving 5 bases of the junction unmatched. Germline V CDR1 and CDR2: SGHTA, FQGNSA. There are 15 residues in the CDR3. The full variable domain, rest sourced from reference TRBV7-2 and TRBJ2-2, is GAGVSQSPSNKVTEKGKDVELRCDPISGHTALYWYRQSLGQGLEFLIYFQGNSAPDKSGLPSDRFSAERTGGSVSTLTIQRTQQEDSAVYLCASSLSRTGVGELFFGEGSRLTVL.

V gene TRBV29-1 combines with J gene TRBJ1-2; 7 bases align to TRBD1. Germline lookup yields CDR1 SQVTM and CDR2 ANQGSEA. The CDR3 has 13 amino acids. J was trimmed by 4 bases and V by 6 bases; bases with no gene match: 8. The CDR3 sequence: CSVGSTGPYGYTF. CDR3 in DNA: TGCAGCGTCGGATCGACAGGGCCCTATGGCTACACCTTC. The whole variable domain, filled in from reference TRBV29-1 and TRBJ1-2, reads SAVISQKPSRDICQRGTSLTIQCQVDSQVTMMFWYRQQPGQSLTLIATANQGSEATYESGFVIDKFPISRPNLTFSTLTVSNMSPEDSSIYLCSVGSTGPYGYTFGSGTRLTVV.

The chain couples TRBV25-1 to TRBJ2-5, with D unclear. Germline CDR1 is MGHDK and CDR2 is SYGVNS. The V gene lost 3 bases and the J gene lost 2 bases, with 13 bases spanning the gap. This CDR3 is built from 15 residues. In DNA, the CDR3 is TGTGCCAGCAGTGACTGGAAGCAGGATCAAGAGACCCAGTACTTC. It specifies CASSDWKQDQETQYF.